These 17 T cell receptor beta chains were all obtained from the same sample, sequenced in a study of cytomegalovirus exposure and HLA in healthy donors. The PCR used 60 Vbeta and 13 Jbeta primers. TCRdb's copy holds only in-frame clones and misses some; the assay was immunoSEQ multiplex PCR. This sample contains approximately 120,000 clones. The material sequenced was PBMCs. These receptors all come from a young man in good health and CMV-seronegative.

The chain employs TRBV2 and TRBJ1-2; D gene ambiguous. This CDR3 is built from 11 residues. V lost 3 bases and J 8 bases, leaving 7 bases between the germline ends. The V gene's germline CDR1 is SNHLY and CDR2 FYNNEI. CDR3 sequence (DNA): TGTGCCAGCAGTGAGGGGAGGGGCTACACCTTC. The encoded protein is CASSEGRGYTF. The entire variable domain, with the rest obtained from reference TRBV2 and TRBJ1-2, is as follows: EPEVTQTPSHQVTQMGQEVILRCVPISNHLYFYWYRQILGQKVEFLVSFYNNEISEKSEIFDDQFSVERPDGSNFTLKIRSTKLEDSAMYFCASSEGRGYTFGSGTRLTVV.

This sequence joins TRBV5-1 and TRBJ2-4, with 7 bases fitting TRBD1. CDR3 size: 15 residues. With V trimmed by 2 bases and J by 6 bases, 8 bases remained unmatched. Germline CDR1 is SGHRS and CDR2 is YFSETQ. The chain's CDR3 is CASSFGGQLPNIQYF. The CDR3 DNA sequence: TGCGCCAGCAGCTTTGGGGGACAGCTACCAAACATTCAGTACTTC.

The chain has TRBV6-1 and TRBJ2-2, with a possible D match to TRBD1 (5 bases). This CDR3 spans 13 amino acids. CDR1 and CDR2 from the germline V gene are MNHNS and SASEGT. V lost 4 bases, J lost 6 bases, and 9 bases lay in between. CDR3 protein: CASSVQGSGELFF. CDR3 bases: TGTGCCAGCAGTGTCCAGGGTTCCGGGGAGCTGTTTTTT.

This chain links TRBV30 with TRBJ2-7, with D perhaps TRBD2 (7 bases). The CDR3 loop spans 14 amino acids. CDR1 is GTSNPN, CDR2 SVGIG, per germline (reference sequence). Trimming stripped 0 bases from V and 1 base from J, with 10 bases between. The CDR3 is CAWSVRGPSYEQYF. In DNA, the CDR3 is TGTGCCTGGAGTGTGCGGGGGCCGTCCTACGAGCAGTACTTC.

The chain uses TRBV6-5 and TRBJ2-7; D not resolved. Germline V gene lookup returns CDR1 MNHEY and CDR2 SVGAGI. The CDR3 covers 13 residues. V was pared by 6 bases and J by 7 bases, with 16 bases between. Written as DNA, the CDR3 is TGTGCCAGCAGGGGCTCGGTTACAACAGAGCAGTACTTC. It specifies CASRGSVTTEQYF.

The CDR3 here is CASSFGTGVEKLFF. The CDR3, as DNA: TGTGCCAGCAGCTTTGGGACAGGGGTTGAAAAACTGTTTTTT. The chain recombines TRBV7-8 with TRBJ1-4, with 10 bases identical to TRBD1. The CDR3 loop spans 14 amino acids. Trimming took 3 bases from V and 7 from J; bases not matched to a gene: 2. Germline assignment: CDR1 SGHVS and CDR2 FQNEAQ.

The chain uses TRBV5-4 and TRBJ1-2; 8 bases align to TRBD1. This CDR3 has 15 residues. Germline values: CDR1 SGHNT, CDR2 YYREEE (reference sequence). Trimming removed 3 bases from V and 3 bases from J; junction bases left unmatched: 7. The CDR3 nucleotides read TGTGCCAGCAGCTCGGAGGCAGGGGGCCACTATGGCTACACCTTC. This translates into CASSSEAGGHYGYTF.

The chain links TRBV30 to TRBJ1-1, with D maybe TRBD1 (6 bases). This CDR3 contains 14 residues. Germline V gene sequence: CDR1 GTSNPN, CDR2 SVGIG (reference sequence). With 4 bases removed from V and 1 base from J, the gap between germline ends came to 13 bases. This CDR3 is CAWTWDIENTEAFF. The CDR3 bases are TGTGCCTGGACCTGGGACATCGAGAACACTGAAGCTTTCTTT.

J is TRBJ2-7 and V is TRBV7-8, with 9 bases that match TRBD1. CDR3 length: 16 residues. Germline loops: CDR1 SGHVS, CDR2 FQNEAQ. The junction had 12 bases not matched to a gene; V was cut back by 6 bases and J by 3 bases. The chain's CDR3 is CASREQGAISIYEQYF. The CDR3 nucleotides are TGTGCCAGCAGGGAACAGGGGGCGATAAGTATCTACGAGCAGTACTTC.

This sequence joins TRBV6-1 and TRBJ2-7; 8 bases are a match to TRBD1. CDR3 length: 17 amino acids. The V gene's germline CDR1 is MNHNS and CDR2 SASEGT. V was clipped by 2 bases and J by 1 base; unmatched bases: 10. CDR3 amino acids: CASSESWVGQVSYEQYF. CDR3 DNA: TGTGCCAGCAGTGAATCGTGGGTGGGACAGGTATCCTACGAGCAGTACTTC.

The rearrangement uses TRBV5-1 and TRBJ1-2, with D maybe TRBD1 (5 bases). Germline CDR1 and CDR2: SGHRS and YFSETQ. V shed 4 bases and J shed 8 bases, with 18 bases lying between them. The CDR3 length is 14 residues. CDR3 sequence (DNA): TGCGCCAGCAGCAGCGGCCCGACAGCGGGAGGCTACACCTTC. Protein sequence: CASSSGPTAGGYTF. Filled out from reference TRBV5-1 and TRBJ1-2, the complete variable domain reads KAGVTQTPRYLIKTRGQQVTLSCSPISGHRSVSWYQQTPGQGLQFLFEYFSETQRNKGNFPGRFSGRQFSNSRSEMNVSTLELGDSALYLCASSSGPTAGGYTFGSGTRLTVV.

This chain connects TRBV5-1 to TRBJ1-3; a possible D gene is TRBD1 (5 bases). Germline CDR1 and CDR2: SGHRS and YFSETQ. The CDR3 has 15 amino acids. The ends were cut back, 1 base at V and 0 bases at J, with 8 bases in the middle. This CDR3 is CASSLTGGSGNTIYF. CDR3 nucleotides: TGCGCCAGCAGCTTGACCGGGGGCTCTGGAAACACCATATATTTT.

The chain combines TRBV6-1 with TRBJ1-2, with D hard to call. V gave up 1 base and J gave up 6 bases, with 18 bases separating them. Per germline, CDR1 MNHNS and CDR2 SASEGT. This CDR3 spans 16 amino acids. This chain's CDR3 is CASSEGPGRSTHGYTF. The CDR3 bases are TGTGCCAGCAGTGAAGGTCCTGGCAGGTCTACCCATGGCTACACCTTC.

The V gene is TRBV7-9, the J gene TRBJ2-7; the match to TRBD1 covers 7 bases. The CDR3 is 14 amino acids. Unmatched junction bases numbered 10, after V lost 5 bases and J lost 6 bases. Germline assignment: CDR1 SEHNR and CDR2 FQNEAQ (reference sequence). This chain's CDR3 is CASSRIRGGGEQYF. The CDR3 region has the DNA TGTGCCAGCAGCCGGATCCGAGGGGGCGGCGAGCAGTACTTC.

V gene TRBV5-1 combines with J gene TRBJ1-5; 7 bases match TRBD1. V dropped 0 bases and J dropped 7; count of bases not matched to a gene: 4. This CDR3 has 14 amino acids. Germline-derived CDR1 and CDR2 are SGHRS and YFSETQ. The CDR3 reads CASSLEGGGQPQHF. The CDR3 nucleotides are TGCGCCAGCAGCTTGGAAGGGGGCGGCCAGCCCCAGCATTTT.

This rearrangement joins TRBV5-4 to TRBJ2-2, with 7 bases matching TRBD2. Germline V lookup: CDR1 SGHNT, CDR2 YYREEE (reference sequence). The CDR3 length is 16 residues. With V trimmed by 3 bases and J by 1 base, 6 bases remained unmatched. The CDR3 DNA reads as TGTGCCAGCAGCTCGGGAGGACTGGAGAACACCGGGGAGCTGTTTTTT. Translation gives CASSSGGLENTGELFF.

The V gene is TRBV10-2, the J gene TRBJ2-1; TRBD2 matches 7 bases. V gave up 2 bases and J gave up 8 bases; unmatched junction bases: 9. CDR1 is WSHSY and CDR2 is SAAADI in the germline V gene. This CDR3 is built from 15 residues. The CDR3 nucleotides read TGCGCCAGCAGTGAGAGGGGACTACCCGGGGATGAGCAGTTCTTC. It is translated as CASSERGLPGDEQFF.